One and the same sample provided the 21 T cell receptor beta chains below, sequenced in a study of blood T cell repertoires in COVID-19. Method: immunoSEQ multiplex PCR; TCRdb's copy keeps in-frame clones and lacks some. The sample has about 62,000 clones; approximately 90% are singletons. Sequencing was carried out using peripheral blood. The origin of the receptors is a woman of 80 years or more with acute or convalescent COVID-19.

The rearrangement uses TRBV12-3 or TRBV12-4 and TRBJ1-1, with D uncertain. V was cut by 0 bases and J by 5 bases, with 7 bases left in between. This CDR3 contains 13 residues. The CDR3 region has the DNA TGTGCCAGCAGTTTAGCGGCGGGGACTGAAGCTTTCTTT. Its translation: CASSLAAGTEAFF.

The rearrangement uses TRBV7-2 and TRBJ1-4; D possibly corresponds to TRBD1 (6 bases). This CDR3 has 17 amino acids. Germline CDR1 SGHTA, CDR2 FQGNSA. V lost 5 bases and J lost 8, with 24 bases in between. CDR3: CASSTRQDGVDSEKLFF. CDR3 nucleotides: TGTGCCAGCAGCACTCGACAGGATGGGGTTGATAGCGAAAAACTGTTTTTT.

The rearrangement uses TRBV10-3 and TRBJ1-2; D ambiguous. V gave up 2 bases and J gave up 8 bases, with 9 bases separating them. The CDR3 contains 12 residues. CDR1 is ENHRY, CDR2 SYGVKD, per germline. The CDR3 DNA follows: TGTGCCATCAGTGAGAGGGAGGAGGGCTACACCTTC. Its protein product is CAISEREEGYTF.

The chain links TRBV5-4 to TRBJ2-3, with a weak D call TRBD1 (6 bases). The CDR3 consists of 15 residues. Trimming cost V 0 bases and J 2 bases, with 10 bases left between them. Germline V CDR1 and CDR2: SGHNT, YYREEE (reference sequence). The CDR3 reads CASSLEGQHTDTQYF. DNA for the CDR3: TGTGCCAGCAGCTTGGAAGGACAGCACACAGATACGCAGTATTTT.

V usage is TRBV11-2 and J usage is TRBJ1-5; 7 nucleotides agree with TRBD1. Germline CDR1 SGHAT, CDR2 FQNNGV. V shed 9 bases, J shed 6 bases, and the junction held 8 bases outside the gene matches. The CDR3 runs to 13 residues. As DNA, the CDR3 is TGTGCCAGTAGTACTCAGGGGGGTCAGCCCCAGCATTTT. This codes for CASSTQGGQPQHF.

V usage is TRBV6-2 or TRBV6-3 and J usage is TRBJ2-6, with D perhaps assigned TRBD1 or TRBD2 (7 bases each). V lost 6 bases and J 2 bases, leaving 14 bases between the germline ends. CDR1 and CDR2 from the germline V gene are MNHEY and SVGEGT. The CDR3 covers 16 residues. CDR3 in DNA: TGTGCCAGCAGCCCAGGGGGGGGAACTGGGGCCAACGTCCTGACTTTC. Residues: CASSPGGGTGANVLTF.

Only a few counts were recorded for this clone. This chain uses TRBV3-1 (or the pseudogene TRBV3-2) with TRBJ1-5; D unclear. The V gene's germline CDR1 is LGHDT and CDR2 YNNKEL (reference sequence). The CDR3 loop spans 12 amino acids. V lost 0 bases, J lost 9 bases, and 6 bases lay in between. The CDR3 DNA follows: TGTGCCAGCAGCCAAGATGATAGGCCCCAGCATTTT. Translation gives CASSQDDRPQHF.

The J gene is TRBJ1-5, the V gene TRBV6-5, with 7 bases matching TRBD1. CDR1 MNHEY and CDR2 SVGAGI come from the germline V gene. V shed 2 bases and J 7 bases; nucleotides not matched to a gene: 11. This CDR3 comprises 16 residues. CDR3 amino acids: CASSYPTGSDRQPQHF. Here the CDR3 DNA reads TGTGCCAGCAGTTACCCGACAGGGTCCGATCGGCAGCCCCAGCATTTT.

The chain is built from TRBV5-1 and TRBJ1-2; D possibly corresponds to TRBD1 (6 bases). V was trimmed by 4 bases and J by 8 bases, leaving 24 bases between them. Germline V gene lookup returns CDR1 SGHRS and CDR2 YFSETQ. The CDR3 loop spans 16 amino acids. CDR3 DNA sequence: TGCGCCAGCAGCCAAAATACCCAATTGACAGGCCGAGGCTACACCTTC. Protein sequence: CASSQNTQLTGRGYTF.

The table lists this clone with a count of one. The V and J genes are TRBV27 and TRBJ1-4, with 7 bases fitting TRBD1. This CDR3 spans 16 amino acids. Germline-derived CDR1 and CDR2 are MNHEY and SMNVEV (reference sequence). V lost 2 bases and J lost 1; bases outside the gene matches: 4. The CDR3 spells CASSLGTGVTNEKLFF. For the CDR3, the DNA is TGTGCCAGCAGTTTAGGTACAGGGGTAACTAATGAAAAACTGTTTTTT.

This clone was picked up one time. V and J are TRBV30 and TRBJ2-5; D possibly corresponds to TRBD2 (5 bases). The germline gives CDR1 GTSNPN, CDR2 SVGIG (reference sequence). V was trimmed by 4 bases and J by 7 bases, leaving 10 bases between them. The CDR3 runs to 11 residues. The CDR3 coding sequence is TGTGCCTGGAACGGCGGGTTGACCCAGTACTTC. Its translation is CAWNGGLTQYF. Drawing the rest from reference TRBV30 and TRBJ2-5, the complete variable domain is SQTIHQWPATLVQPVGSPLSLECTVEGTSNPNLYWYRQAAGRGLQLLFYSVGIGQISSEVPQNLSASRPQDRQFILSSKKLLLSDSGFYLCAWNGGLTQYFGPGTRLLVL.

V and J are TRBV7-6 and TRBJ2-7, with D possibly matching TRBD2 (5 bases). The CDR3 loop spans 18 amino acids. V lost 0 bases to trimming and J lost 0 bases, with 18 bases between them. Per the germline V gene, CDR1 is SGHVS and CDR2 is FNYEAQ. The CDR3 here is CASSLARRGAASSYEQYF. The CDR3 coding sequence is TGTGCCAGCAGCTTAGCCCGTCGGGGAGCGGCGAGCTCCTACGAGCAGTACTTC.

The rearrangement uses TRBV30 and TRBJ1-6; D uncertain. CDR3 length: 15 amino acids. With 4 bases removed from V and 0 bases from J, the gap between germline ends came to 10 bases. CDR1 GTSNPN and CDR2 SVGIG come from the germline V gene (reference sequence). CDR3 protein: CAWMVGLSYNSPLHF. The CDR3 coding sequence is TGTGCCTGGATGGTTGGGCTCTCCTATAATTCACCCCTCCACTTT.

The V gene is TRBV10-1, the J gene TRBJ2-1; tentative D call: TRBD2 (7 bases). The CDR3 extends over 15 amino acids. V gave up 4 bases and J gave up 7 bases, with 17 bases separating them. Germline V gene sequence: CDR1 WNHNN, CDR2 SYGVQD (reference sequence). The CDR3 bases are TGCGCCAGCAGTGTAGGGGGAGGGCCAAAAAATGAGCAGTTCTTC. It is translated as CASSVGGGPKNEQFF.

DNA of the CDR3: TGTGCCAGCACAACGCAGGGCACTGAAGCTTTCTTT. Residues: CASTTQGTEAFF. This chain connects TRBV28 to TRBJ1-1, with D possibly being TRBD1 (5 bases). CDR3 size: 12 residues. From germline, CDR1 is MDHEN and CDR2 SYDVKM. The V end lost 7 bases, the J end lost 4 bases, and 10 bases lay between the germline ends.

V and J are TRBV15 and TRBJ1-5; D unclear. The V end was cut by 1 base, the J end by 1 base, with 8 bases between. Germline CDR1 LNHNV, CDR2 YYDKDF (reference sequence). This CDR3 is built from 15 residues. In DNA, the CDR3 is TGTGCCACCAGCAGAGTTCCCGGGAGCAATCAGCCCCAGCATTTT. It specifies CATSRVPGSNQPQHF. Supplemented by reference TRBV15 and TRBJ1-5, the full variable domain reads DAMVIQNPRYQVTQFGKPVTLSCSQTLNHNVMYWYQQKSSQAPKLLFHYYDKDFNNEADTPDNFQSRRPNTSFCFLDIRSPGLGDTAMYLCATSRVPGSNQPQHFGDGTRLSIL.

This chain joins TRBV5-3 and TRBJ2-7; D possibly corresponds to TRBD1 (6 bases). TRBV5-3 is flagged as an ORF with uncertain function. The length of the CDR3 is 14 residues. V lost 8 bases and J 2 bases, leaving 17 bases between the germline ends. CDR3 loop: CASPRGGSTYEQYF. The CDR3 DNA reads TGTGCCAGTCCAAGAGGGGGTTCGACCTACGAGCAGTACTTC.

This clone was seen just once. This chain uses TRBV5-1 with TRBJ2-3, with 7 bases that match TRBD2. The V and J ends lost 4 bases and 7 bases, in that order; junction bases with no gene match: 6. Germline lookup yields CDR1 SGHRS and CDR2 YFSETQ. The CDR3 runs to 13 residues. The CDR3 DNA sequence: TGCGCCAGCAGCCGGGGGGACGAAAATACGCAGTATTTT. Amino acids: CASSRGDENTQYF.

The chain uses TRBV5-1 and TRBJ2-2; a possible D gene is TRBD2 (7 bases). The CDR3 covers 15 residues. Trimming pared 5 bases from V and 2 bases from J, leaving 13 bases between. Germline assignment: CDR1 SGHRS and CDR2 YFSETQ. CDR3: CASSPGGQNTGELFF. DNA for the CDR3: TGCGCCAGCAGTCCCGGGGGGCAAAACACCGGGGAGCTGTTTTTT.

J is TRBJ1-1 and V is TRBV6-5; possible D gene TRBD1, 6 bases. Trimming shortened V by 7 bases and J by 11 bases, and 23 bases separated the two germline ends. CDR1 MNHEY and CDR2 SVGAGI come from the germline V gene. This CDR3 spans 14 amino acids. CDR3 DNA: TGTGCCAGCAAGTTGAACGTCCACAGGGAGGGGGCTTTCTTT. Translation: CASKLNVHREGAFF.

This clone was detected once. V is TRBV10-1 and J is TRBJ2-2, with 7 nucleotides matching TRBD1. Unmatched junction bases numbered 6, after V lost 2 bases and J lost 0 bases. CDR1 is WNHNN and CDR2 is SYGVQD in the germline V gene (reference sequence). There are 17 residues in the CDR3. The CDR3: CASSEATGPANTGELFF. The CDR3 region has the DNA TGCGCCAGCAGTGAGGCGACAGGGCCCGCGAACACCGGGGAGCTGTTTTTT.